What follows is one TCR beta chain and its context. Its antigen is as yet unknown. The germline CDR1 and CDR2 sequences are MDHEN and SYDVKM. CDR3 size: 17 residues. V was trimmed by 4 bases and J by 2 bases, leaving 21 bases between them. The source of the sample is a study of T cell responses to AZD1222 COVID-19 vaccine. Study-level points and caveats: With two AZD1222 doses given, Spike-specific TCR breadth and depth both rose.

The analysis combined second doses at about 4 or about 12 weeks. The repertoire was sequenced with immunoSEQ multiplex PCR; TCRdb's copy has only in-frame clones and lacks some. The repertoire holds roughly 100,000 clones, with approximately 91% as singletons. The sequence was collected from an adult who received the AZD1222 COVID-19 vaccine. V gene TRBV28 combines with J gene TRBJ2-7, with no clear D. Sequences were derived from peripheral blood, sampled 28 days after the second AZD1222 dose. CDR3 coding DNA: TGTGCCAGCAGTTCGCTTTACCGGACCGGGCCTACCTACGAGCAGTACTTC. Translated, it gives CASSSLYRTGPTYEQYF.